The 5 T cell receptor beta chains below were found in one sample sequenced in a study of cytomegalovirus exposure and HLA in healthy donors. The PCR used 60 Vbeta and 13 Jbeta primers. Libraries were prepared by immunoSEQ multiplex PCR; TCRdb keeps only in-frame clonotypes and omits some of them. The sample comprises some 120,000 clones, just under 75% of which are singletons, and about 4.5% rests with the top ten. The material sequenced was PBMCs. These receptors came from a man between 60 and 75 years old in good health and CMV-seropositive.

This rearrangement joins TRBV19 to TRBJ2-5; a weak D match, TRBD2 (6 bases). This CDR3 spans 14 amino acids. CDR1 LNHDA and CDR2 SQIVND come from the germline V gene (reference sequence). V was clipped by 1 base and J by 4 bases, with 10 bases between them. This CDR3 reads CASSIGTTPETQYF. The CDR3 nucleotides are TGTGCCAGTAGTATAGGGACTACCCCAGAGACCCAGTACTTC. The whole variable domain, remainder taken from reference TRBV19 and TRBJ2-5, is DGGITQSPKYLFRKEGQNVTLSCEQNLNHDAMYWYRQDPGQGLRLIYYSQIVNDFQKGDIAEGYSVSREKKESFPLTVTSAQKNPTAFYLCASSIGTTPETQYFGPGTRLLVL.

This clone was seen just once. V is TRBV13 and J is TRBJ2-4, with D perhaps matching TRBD2 (6 bases). The V end lost 6 bases, the J end lost 3 bases, and 12 bases lay between the germline ends. The length of the CDR3 is 14 residues. Germline V lookup: CDR1 PRHDT, CDR2 FYEKMQ (reference sequence). CDR3 loop: CASRLGRGKNIQYF. The CDR3 DNA sequence: TGTGCCAGCAGACTCGGGAGAGGCAAAAACATTCAGTACTTC.

CDR3 bases: TGTGCCAGCAGTGGGTTGGAGTCACCCCCCTACAATGAGCAGTTCTTC. This codes for CASSGLESPPYNEQFF. The chain combines TRBV6-4 with TRBJ2-1; unclear D gene. The V gene's germline CDR1 is MRHNA and CDR2 SNTAGT. This CDR3 comprises 16 residues. The ends were cut back, 4 bases at V and 2 bases at J, with 15 bases in the middle.

The chain employs TRBV5-5 and TRBJ2-3, with TRBD2 matching 7 bases. J gave up 1 base and V 3 bases, and 8 bases lay outside the gene matches. The CDR3 runs to 16 residues. Germline V gene sequence: CDR1 SGHKS, CDR2 YYEKEE (reference sequence). The CDR3 is CASSSGLTSRTDTQYF. CDR3 DNA: TGTGCCAGCAGCTCGGGACTAACTAGTCGCACAGATACGCAGTATTTT.

V usage is TRBV5-1 and J usage is TRBJ2-3, with 10 bases lining up with TRBD2. CDR1 and CDR2 from the germline V gene are SGHRS and YFSETQ. Losses at the gene ends were 5 bases for V and 2 bases for J; bases not matched to a gene: 5. This CDR3 has 15 residues. The CDR3 here is CASRTSGDLTDTQYF. CDR3 coding DNA: TGCGCCAGCAGAACTAGCGGGGACCTCACAGATACGCAGTATTTT.